This paragraph covers one TCR beta chain sequence. Its target is not known. Profiled with immunoSEQ multiplex PCR; TCRdb holds only in-frame clones, not every one. The sample includes 9,500 to 15,000 clones, just under 75% of them seen just once. Sorted T cells were CFSE-labeled and cultured approximately five days with allogeneic regulatory or mature dendritic cells at 1:10. FACS sorted CD4+ or CD8+ T cells into CD45RA+ naive and CD45RO+ memory. The data were taken from a study of regulatory dendritic cells for organ transplantation. Study results and caveats: Memory CD8+ clonal expansion seemed more limited with regulatory than mature dendritic cells. Memory T cells were less diverse than naive, with memory CD8+ most oligoclonal. Of resting T cell subsets, memory CD8+ had the most alloreactive clonotypes.

The sample taken for sequencing was naive CD4+ T cells from blood cultured with regulatory dendritic cells. As for subset: CD45RA+ naive T cells. The clonotype comes from a human donor in good health.

CDR3 nucleotides: TGTGCCAGCAGCCAAGATGAAGGGGGATACTACAATGAGCAGTTCTTC. Translated, it gives CASSQDEGGYYNEQFF. This chain joins TRBV4-2 and TRBJ2-1, with D maybe TRBD1 (6 bases). The CDR3 length is 16 residues. Germline CDR1 and CDR2: LGHNA and YNFKEQ. V was clipped by 0 bases and J by 3 bases, with 12 bases between them.